This T cell receptor beta chain appears in the sequencing data of a study of patients and donors after allogeneic stem cell transplantation. The CDR3 loop spans 16 amino acids. The ends lost 6 bases at V and 6 bases at J; junction bases unmatched: 12. In this sample, this clonotype turned up a few times. Each CDR3 protein gets one entry after TCRdb re-called the RT-PCR reads with MiXCR. The repertoire holds over 150,000 distinct CDR3 sequences, with more than 35% as singletons. The V call is TRBV12-3 or TRBV12-4, the J call TRBJ1-5, with 9 bases that match TRBD1. Sequencing was performed on blood, either unsorted or a sorted T cell fraction (not recorded which). The receptor comes from a human donor who was either an allogeneic HSCT recipient or a stem cell or donor lymphocyte infusion donor (not recorded which). It is not recorded whose cells these are; they may come from a transplant donor. The CDR3 spells CASSQSDRGALQPQHF. The CDR3 region has the DNA TGTGCCAGCAGCCAATCGGACAGGGGAGCCCTTCAGCCCCAGCATTTT.